This T cell receptor beta chain appears in the sequencing data of a study of PD-1 blockade in classical Hodgkin lymphoma. Study details: Patients received nivolumab 3 mg/kg intravenously every 2 weeks. The study's findings and limits: A reduction in baseline TCR diversity was reportedly seen in newly diagnosed patients relative to healthy donors. Exclusion removed patients who began nivolumab under 1 year after ASCT.

Produced via immunoSEQ multiplex PCR; TCRdb's table is partial and in-frame only. The sample comprises 30,000 to 35,000 clones, about 80% of which are singletons, and under 1% rests with the top ten. Time point here: cycle 4 day 1 (C4D1), after 6 weeks of nivolumab. Every patient was affected by relapse after autologous stem cell transplantation, while exposure to brentuximab vedotin was not uniform. Magnetic negative selection purified CD4+ T cells from thawed PBMCs. Patients showed best responses of complete response, partial response or progressive disease. V lost 4 bases to trimming and J lost 7 bases, with 10 bases between them. CDR3 size: 12 residues. Germline-derived CDR1 and CDR2 are MNHEY and SMNVEV (reference sequence). Points on this clone: Its matching antigen is unknown.

The sequence was obtained from a human donor with classical Hodgkin lymphoma. This sample comprised CD4+ T cells from blood, obtained before the fourth cycle of nivolumab. This chain links TRBV27 with TRBJ1-1, with D perhaps TRBD1 (5 bases). This CDR3 is CASSSSGFEAFF. DNA of the CDR3: TGTGCCAGCAGTTCCTCAGGGTTTGAAGCTTTCTTT.